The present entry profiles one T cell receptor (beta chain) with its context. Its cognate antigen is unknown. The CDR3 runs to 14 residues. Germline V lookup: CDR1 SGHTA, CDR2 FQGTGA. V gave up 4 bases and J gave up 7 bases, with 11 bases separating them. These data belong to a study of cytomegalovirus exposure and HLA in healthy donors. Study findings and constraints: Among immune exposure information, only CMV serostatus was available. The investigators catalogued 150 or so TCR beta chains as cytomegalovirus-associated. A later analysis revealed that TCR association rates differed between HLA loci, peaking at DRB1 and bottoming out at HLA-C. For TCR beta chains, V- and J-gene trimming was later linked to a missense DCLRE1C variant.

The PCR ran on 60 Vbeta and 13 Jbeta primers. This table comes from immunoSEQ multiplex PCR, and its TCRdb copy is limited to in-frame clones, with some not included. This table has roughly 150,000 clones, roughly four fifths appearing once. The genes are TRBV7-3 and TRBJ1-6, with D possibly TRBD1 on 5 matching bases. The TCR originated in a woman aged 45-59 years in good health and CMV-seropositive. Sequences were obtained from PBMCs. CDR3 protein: CASSSRVENSPLHF. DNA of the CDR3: TGTGCCAGCAGCTCCAGGGTAGAGAATTCACCCCTCCACTTT.